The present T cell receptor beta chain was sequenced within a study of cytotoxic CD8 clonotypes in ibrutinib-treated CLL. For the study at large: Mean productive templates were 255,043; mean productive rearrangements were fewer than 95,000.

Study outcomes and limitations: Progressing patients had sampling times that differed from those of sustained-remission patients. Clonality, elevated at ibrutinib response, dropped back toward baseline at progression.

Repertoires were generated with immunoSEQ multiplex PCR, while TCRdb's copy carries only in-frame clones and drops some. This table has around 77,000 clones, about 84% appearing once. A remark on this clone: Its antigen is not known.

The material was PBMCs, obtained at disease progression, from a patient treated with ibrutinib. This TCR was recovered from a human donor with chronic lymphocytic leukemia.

CDR3 amino acids: CSVDWTGREQYF. The CDR3 DNA reads TGCAGCGTTGACTGGACAGGGCGCGAGCAGTACTTC. The chain recombines TRBV29-1 with TRBJ2-7, with 8 bases lining up with TRBD1. This CDR3 comprises 12 residues. Trimming at V came to 3 bases and at J to 6 bases, leaving 4 bases not matched to a gene. Germline CDR1 reads SQVTM; CDR2 reads ANQGSEA.